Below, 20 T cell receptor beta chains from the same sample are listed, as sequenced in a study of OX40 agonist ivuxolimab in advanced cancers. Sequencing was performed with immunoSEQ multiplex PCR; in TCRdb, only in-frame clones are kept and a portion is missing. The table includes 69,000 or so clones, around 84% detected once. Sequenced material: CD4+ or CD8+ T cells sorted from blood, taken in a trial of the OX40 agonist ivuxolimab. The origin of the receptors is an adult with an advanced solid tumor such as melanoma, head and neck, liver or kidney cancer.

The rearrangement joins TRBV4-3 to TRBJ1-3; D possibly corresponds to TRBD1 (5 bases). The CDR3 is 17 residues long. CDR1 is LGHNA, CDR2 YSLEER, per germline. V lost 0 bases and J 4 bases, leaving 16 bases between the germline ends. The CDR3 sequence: CASSQDELARTGNTIYF. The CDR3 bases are TGCGCCAGCAGCCAAGATGAGTTAGCCAGGACAGGAAACACCATATATTTT.

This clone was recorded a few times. CDR3 nucleotides: TGTGCCACCAGCAGAGGTGGCTCTTTCACTGAAGCTTTCTTT. It translates to CATSRGGSFTEAFF. The chain has TRBV15 and TRBJ1-1; D unclear. Germline V gene data show CDR1 as LNHNV and CDR2 as YYDKDF (reference sequence). This CDR3 spans 14 amino acids. V was shortened by 1 base and J by 4 bases, with 10 bases between the two germline ends.

The DNA for the CDR3 is TGTGCCAGCAGTTCCCTAAACGTGGGCTACACCTTC. It codes for CASSSLNVGYTF. V gene TRBV6-5 combines with J gene TRBJ1-2; D unclear. CDR1 is MNHEY, CDR2 SVGAGI, per germline. The CDR3 is 12 residues long. Trimming stripped 4 bases from V and 8 bases from J, with 11 bases between.

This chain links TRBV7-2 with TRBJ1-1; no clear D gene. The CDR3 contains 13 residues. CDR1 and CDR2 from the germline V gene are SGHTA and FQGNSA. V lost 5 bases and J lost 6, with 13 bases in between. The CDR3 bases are TGTGCCAGCAGCCCGAGATTAAGGGCTGAAGCTTTCTTT. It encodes CASSPRLRAEAFF.

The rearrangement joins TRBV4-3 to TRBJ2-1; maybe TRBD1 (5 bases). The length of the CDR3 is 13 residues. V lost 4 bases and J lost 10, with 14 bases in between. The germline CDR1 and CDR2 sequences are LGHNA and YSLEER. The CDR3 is CASSPGWGPEQFF. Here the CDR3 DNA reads TGCGCCAGCAGCCCAGGGTGGGGCCCCGAGCAGTTCTTC.

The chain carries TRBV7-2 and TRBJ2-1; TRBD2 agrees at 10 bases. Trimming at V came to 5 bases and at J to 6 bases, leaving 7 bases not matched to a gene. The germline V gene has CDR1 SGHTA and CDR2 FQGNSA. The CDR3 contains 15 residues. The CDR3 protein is CASSTSGGAGNEQFF. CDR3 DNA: TGTGCCAGCAGCACCAGCGGGGGGGCGGGCAATGAGCAGTTCTTC.

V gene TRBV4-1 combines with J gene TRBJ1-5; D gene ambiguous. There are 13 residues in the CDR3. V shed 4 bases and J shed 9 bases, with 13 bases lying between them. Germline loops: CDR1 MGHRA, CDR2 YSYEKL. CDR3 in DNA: TGCGCCAGCAGCCTACGGTTCGGGCGGCCCCAGCATTTT. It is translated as CASSLRFGRPQHF.

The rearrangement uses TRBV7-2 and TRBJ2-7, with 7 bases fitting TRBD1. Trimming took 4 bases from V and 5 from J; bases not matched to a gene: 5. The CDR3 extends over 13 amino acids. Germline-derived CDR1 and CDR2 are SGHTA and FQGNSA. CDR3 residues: CASSSQGKHEQYF. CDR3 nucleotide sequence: TGTGCCAGCAGCTCACAGGGGAAGCACGAGCAGTACTTC.

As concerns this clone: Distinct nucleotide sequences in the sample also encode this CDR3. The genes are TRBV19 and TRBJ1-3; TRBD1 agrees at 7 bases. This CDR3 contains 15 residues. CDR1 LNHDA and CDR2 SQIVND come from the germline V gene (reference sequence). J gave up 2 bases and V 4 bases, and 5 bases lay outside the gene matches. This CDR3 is CASSTTGTAGNTIYF. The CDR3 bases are TGTGCCAGTAGTACCACCGGGACAGCTGGAAACACCATATATTTT.

Written as DNA, the CDR3 is TGTGCCAGCAGCACGGGACCCCCGGGCACCGGGGAGCTGTTTTTT. This translates into CASSTGPPGTGELFF. The chain uses TRBV2 and TRBJ2-2; D is tentatively TRBD1 or TRBD2 (5 bases each). Germline V gene lookup returns CDR1 SNHLY and CDR2 FYNNEI. V was cut by 6 bases and J by 4 bases, with 15 bases left in between. The CDR3 has 15 residues.

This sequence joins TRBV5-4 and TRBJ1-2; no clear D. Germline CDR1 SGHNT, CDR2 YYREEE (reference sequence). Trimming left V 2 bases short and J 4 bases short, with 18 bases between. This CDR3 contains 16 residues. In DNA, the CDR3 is TGTGCCAGCAGCTTCGGGGAGCGGGGTGGGCTCTATGGCTACACCTTC. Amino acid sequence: CASSFGERGGLYGYTF.

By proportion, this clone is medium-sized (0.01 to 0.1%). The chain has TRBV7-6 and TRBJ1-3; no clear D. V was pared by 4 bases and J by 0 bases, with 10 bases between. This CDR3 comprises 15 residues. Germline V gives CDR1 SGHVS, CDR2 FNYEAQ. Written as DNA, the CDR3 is TGTGCCAGCAGCTCCCATCCGAGCTCTGGAAACACCATATATTTT. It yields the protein CASSSHPSSGNTIYF. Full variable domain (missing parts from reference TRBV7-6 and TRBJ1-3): GAGVSQSPRYKVTKRGQDVALRCDPISGHVSLYWYRQALGQGPEFLTYFNYEAQQDKSGLPNDRFSAERPEGSISTLTIQRTEQRDSAMYRCASSSHPSSGNTIYFGEGSWLTVV.

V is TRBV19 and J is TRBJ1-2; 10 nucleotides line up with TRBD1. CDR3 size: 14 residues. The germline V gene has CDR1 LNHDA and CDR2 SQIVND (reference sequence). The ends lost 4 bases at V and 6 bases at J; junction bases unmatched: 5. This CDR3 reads CASSRGQGGHGYTF. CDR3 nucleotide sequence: TGTGCCAGTAGTAGAGGACAGGGGGGACATGGCTACACCTTC.

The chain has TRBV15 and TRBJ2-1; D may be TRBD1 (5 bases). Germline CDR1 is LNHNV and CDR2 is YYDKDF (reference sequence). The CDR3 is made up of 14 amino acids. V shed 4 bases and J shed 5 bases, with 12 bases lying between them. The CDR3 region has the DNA TGTGCCACCAGCAAGGCGGCAGGGCACAATGAGCAGTTCTTC. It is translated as CATSKAAGHNEQFF.

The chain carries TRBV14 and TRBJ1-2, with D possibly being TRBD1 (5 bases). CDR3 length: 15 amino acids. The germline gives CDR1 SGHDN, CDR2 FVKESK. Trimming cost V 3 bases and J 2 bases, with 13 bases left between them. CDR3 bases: TGTGCCAGCAGCCAGAACGAGGGGAGGAACTATGGCTACACCTTC. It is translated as CASSQNEGRNYGYTF.

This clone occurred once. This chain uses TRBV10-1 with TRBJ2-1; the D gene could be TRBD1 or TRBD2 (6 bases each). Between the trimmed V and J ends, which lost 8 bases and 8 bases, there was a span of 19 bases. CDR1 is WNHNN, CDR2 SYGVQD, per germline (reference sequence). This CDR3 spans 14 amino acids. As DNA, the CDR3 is TGCGCCAGCGGAAGTGGGGGGCCTGTCCATGAGCAGTTCTTC. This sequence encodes CASGSGGPVHEQFF.

CDR3 DNA sequence: TGTGCCAGCAGCTCCTCTAATACTGCCTACGAGCAGTACGTC. Residues: CASSSSNTAYEQYV. The chain employs TRBV7-9 and TRBJ2-7; D remains unclear. Trimming cost V 4 bases and J 2 bases, with 12 bases left between them. Germline V gives CDR1 SEHNR, CDR2 FQNEAQ (reference sequence). The CDR3 runs to 14 residues.

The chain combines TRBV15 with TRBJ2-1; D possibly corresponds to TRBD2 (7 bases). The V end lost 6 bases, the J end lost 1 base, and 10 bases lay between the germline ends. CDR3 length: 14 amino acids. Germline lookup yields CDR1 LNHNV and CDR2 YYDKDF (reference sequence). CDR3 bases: TGTGCCACCAGAAGGGGGGGGTCCTACAATGAGCAGTTCTTC. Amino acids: CATRRGGSYNEQFF.

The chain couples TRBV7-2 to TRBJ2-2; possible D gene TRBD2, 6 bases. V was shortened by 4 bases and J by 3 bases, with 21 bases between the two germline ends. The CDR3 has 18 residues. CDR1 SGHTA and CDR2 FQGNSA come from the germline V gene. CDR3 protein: CASSSGVAVGLHTGELFF. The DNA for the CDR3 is TGTGCCAGCAGCTCTGGTGTCGCCGTGGGACTTCACACCGGGGAGCTGTTTTTT.

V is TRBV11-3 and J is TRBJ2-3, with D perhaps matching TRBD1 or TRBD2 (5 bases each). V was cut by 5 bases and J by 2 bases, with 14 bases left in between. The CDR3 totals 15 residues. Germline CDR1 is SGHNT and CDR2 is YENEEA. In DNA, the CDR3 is TGTGCCAGCAGCCCCGGGACGGACAACACAGATACGCAGTATTTT. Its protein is CASSPGTDNTDTQYF.